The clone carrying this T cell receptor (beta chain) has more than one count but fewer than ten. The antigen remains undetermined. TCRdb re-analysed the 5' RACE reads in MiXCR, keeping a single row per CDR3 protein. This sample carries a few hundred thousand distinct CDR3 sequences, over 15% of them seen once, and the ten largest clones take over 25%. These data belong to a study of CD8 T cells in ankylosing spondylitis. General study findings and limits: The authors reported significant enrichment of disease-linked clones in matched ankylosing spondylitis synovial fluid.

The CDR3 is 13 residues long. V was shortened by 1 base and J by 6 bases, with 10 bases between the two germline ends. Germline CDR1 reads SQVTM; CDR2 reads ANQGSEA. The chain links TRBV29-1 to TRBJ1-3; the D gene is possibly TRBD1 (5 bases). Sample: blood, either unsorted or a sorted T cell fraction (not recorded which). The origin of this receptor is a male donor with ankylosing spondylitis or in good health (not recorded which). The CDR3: CSVEAGTQNTIYF. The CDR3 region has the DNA TGCAGCGTTGAAGCAGGGACCCAAAACACCATATATTTT.